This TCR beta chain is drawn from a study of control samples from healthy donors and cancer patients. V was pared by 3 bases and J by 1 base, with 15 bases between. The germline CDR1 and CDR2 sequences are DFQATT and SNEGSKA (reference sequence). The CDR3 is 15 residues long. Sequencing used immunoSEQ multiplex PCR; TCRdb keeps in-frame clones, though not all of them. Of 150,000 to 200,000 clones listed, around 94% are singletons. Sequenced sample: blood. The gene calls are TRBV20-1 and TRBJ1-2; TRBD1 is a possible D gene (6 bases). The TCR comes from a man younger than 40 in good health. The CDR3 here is CSASTTRGYNYGYTF. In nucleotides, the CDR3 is TGCAGTGCTAGTACGACCAGGGGTTATAACTATGGCTACACCTTC.